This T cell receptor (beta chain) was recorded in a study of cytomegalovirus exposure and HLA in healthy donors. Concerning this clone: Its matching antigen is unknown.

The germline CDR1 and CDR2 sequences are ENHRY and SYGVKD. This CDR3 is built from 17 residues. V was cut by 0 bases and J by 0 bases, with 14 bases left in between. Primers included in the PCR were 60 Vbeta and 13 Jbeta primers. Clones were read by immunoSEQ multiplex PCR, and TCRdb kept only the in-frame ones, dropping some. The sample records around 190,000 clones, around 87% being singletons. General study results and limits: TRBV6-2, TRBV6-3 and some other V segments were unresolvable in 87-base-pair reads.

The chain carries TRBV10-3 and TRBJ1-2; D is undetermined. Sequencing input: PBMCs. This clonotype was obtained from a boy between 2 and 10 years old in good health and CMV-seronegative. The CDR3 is CAISESGPGRSNYGYTF. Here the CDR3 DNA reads TGTGCCATCAGTGAGTCGGGCCCTGGCAGGTCTAACTATGGCTACACCTTC.